The present T cell receptor beta chain was sequenced within a study of cytomegalovirus exposure and HLA in healthy donors. Study-level points and caveats: Immune exposure data for these donors was limited to CMV serostatus. In presence/absence analyses, roughly uniform sequencing depth across donors was assumed. The authors excluded some V segments, including TRBV6-2 and TRBV6-3, as indistinguishable.

Primers included in the PCR were 60 Vbeta and 13 Jbeta primers. The data were produced by immunoSEQ multiplex PCR, yet TCRdb's version contains in-frame clones alone and is incomplete. The sample shows about 170,000 clones, around three quarters of them seen only once. A remark on this clone: The antigen remains unidentified.

This CDR3 is built from 13 residues. V lost 4 bases and J lost 5, with 11 bases in between. Germline CDR1 reads SNHLY; CDR2 reads FYNNEI. Sequenced: PBMCs. This receptor was obtained from a woman under 40 in good health and CMV-seropositive. The V call is TRBV2, the J call TRBJ1-2, with a weak D call TRBD1 (5 bases). The CDR3, as DNA: TGTGCCAGCAGTGTAACAGGATTTTATGGCTACACCTTC. Translated: CASSVTGFYGYTF.